This T cell receptor beta chain was captured in a study of identical twins. The study's findings and limits: The study found that models underestimated out-of-frame TCR alpha sharing in monozygotic twins. Beta clonotypes that were abundant in cord blood contained fewer insertions, a pattern absent from memory repertoires.

Each CDR3 protein is one row after TCRdb ran MiXCR on the 5' RACE reads. This sample has around 370,000 distinct CDR3 sequences, with roughly 9% found just once. This clonotype has ten or more counts. Its cognate antigen is unknown. Sequenced: naive T cells sorted from blood. The receptor was derived from a woman in her 50s in good health.

The CDR3 bases are TGCGCCAGCAGCTTGGAGTCCGGGATGAGGTCTGAAGCTTTCTTT. Translated: CASSLESGMRSEAFF. The chain recombines TRBV5-1 with TRBJ1-1, with D uncertain. The germline CDR1 and CDR2 sequences are SGHRS and YFSETQ. Trimming removed 0 bases from V and 6 bases from J, with 15 bases in between. CDR3 size: 15 residues.